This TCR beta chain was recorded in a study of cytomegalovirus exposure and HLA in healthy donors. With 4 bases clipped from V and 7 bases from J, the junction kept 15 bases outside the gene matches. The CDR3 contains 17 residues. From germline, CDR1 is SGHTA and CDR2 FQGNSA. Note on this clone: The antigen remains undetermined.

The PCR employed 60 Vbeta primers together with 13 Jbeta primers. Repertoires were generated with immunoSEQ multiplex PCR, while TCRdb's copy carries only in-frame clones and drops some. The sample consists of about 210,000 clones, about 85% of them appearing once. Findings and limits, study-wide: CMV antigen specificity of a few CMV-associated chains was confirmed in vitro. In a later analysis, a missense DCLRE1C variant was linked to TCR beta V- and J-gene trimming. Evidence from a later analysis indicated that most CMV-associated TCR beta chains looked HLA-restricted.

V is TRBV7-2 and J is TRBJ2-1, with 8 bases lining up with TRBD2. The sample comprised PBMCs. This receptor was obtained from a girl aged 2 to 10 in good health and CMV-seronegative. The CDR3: CASSSPSEASGSNEQFF. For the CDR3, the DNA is TGTGCCAGCAGCTCGCCATCCGAGGCTAGCGGGTCGAATGAGCAGTTCTTC.